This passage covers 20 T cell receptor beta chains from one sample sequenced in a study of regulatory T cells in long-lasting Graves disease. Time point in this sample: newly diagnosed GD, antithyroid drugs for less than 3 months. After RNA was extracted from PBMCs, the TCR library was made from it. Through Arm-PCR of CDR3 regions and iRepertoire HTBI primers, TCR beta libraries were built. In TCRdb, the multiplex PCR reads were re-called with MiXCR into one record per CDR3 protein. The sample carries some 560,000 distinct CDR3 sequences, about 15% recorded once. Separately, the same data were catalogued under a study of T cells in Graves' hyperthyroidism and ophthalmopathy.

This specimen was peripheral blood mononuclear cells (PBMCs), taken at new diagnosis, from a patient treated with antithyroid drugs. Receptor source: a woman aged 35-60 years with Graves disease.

CDR3 region: CASSLHSSYEQFF. CDR3 coding DNA: TGTGCCAGCAGTTTACATAGCAGTTACGAGCAGTTCTTC. This chain connects TRBV28 to TRBJ2-1, with no clear D. Germline V gene lookup returns CDR1 MDHEN and CDR2 SYDVKM. The V and J ends lost 2 bases and 10 bases respectively, with 12 bases between them. The CDR3 extends over 13 amino acids.

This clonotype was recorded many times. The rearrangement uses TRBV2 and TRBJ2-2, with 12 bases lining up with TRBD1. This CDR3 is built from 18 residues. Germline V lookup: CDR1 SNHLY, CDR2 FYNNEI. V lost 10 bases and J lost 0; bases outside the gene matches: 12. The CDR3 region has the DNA TGTGCCACAATGCCCGGGACAGGGGGCGTATCGAACACCGGGGAGCTGTTTTTT. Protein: CATMPGTGGVSNTGELFF. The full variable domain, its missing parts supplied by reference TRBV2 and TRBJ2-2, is EPEVTQTPSHQVTQMGQEVILRCVPISNHLYFYWYRQILGQKVEFLVSFYNNEISEKSEIFDDQFSVERPDGSNFTLKIRSTKLEDSAMYFCATMPGTGGVSNTGELFFGEGSRLTVL.

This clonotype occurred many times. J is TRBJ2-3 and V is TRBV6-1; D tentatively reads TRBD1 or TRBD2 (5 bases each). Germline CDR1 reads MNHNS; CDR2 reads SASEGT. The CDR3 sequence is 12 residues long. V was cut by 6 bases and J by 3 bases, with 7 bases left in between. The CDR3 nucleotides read TGTGCCAGCAGGGGACCAACAGATACGCAGTATTTT. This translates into CASRGPTDTQYF.

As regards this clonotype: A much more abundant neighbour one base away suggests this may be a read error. CDR3 loop: CSSSEYGGASNEQFF. The CDR3 DNA reads TGTTCCAGCAGTGAATACGGGGGGGCCTCGAATGAGCAGTTCTTC. The chain combines TRBV2 with TRBJ2-1; TRBD2 matches at 8 bases. Germline-derived CDR1 and CDR2 are SNHLY and FYNNEI. This CDR3 comprises 15 residues.

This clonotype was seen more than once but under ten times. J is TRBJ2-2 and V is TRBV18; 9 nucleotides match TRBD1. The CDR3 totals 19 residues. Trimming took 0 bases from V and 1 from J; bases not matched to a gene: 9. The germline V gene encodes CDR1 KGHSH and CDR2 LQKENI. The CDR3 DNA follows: TGTGCCAGCTCACCACCGGGACAGGGAATGGCCCAGAACACCGGGGAGCTGTTTTTT. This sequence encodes CASSPPGQGMAQNTGELFF.

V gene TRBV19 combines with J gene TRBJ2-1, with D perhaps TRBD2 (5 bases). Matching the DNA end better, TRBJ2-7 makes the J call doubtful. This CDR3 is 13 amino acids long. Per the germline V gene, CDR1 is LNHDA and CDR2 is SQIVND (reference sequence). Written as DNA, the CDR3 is TGTGCCAGTAGTATAAATCCGGGAAACGAGCAGTACTTC. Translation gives CASSINPGNEQYF.

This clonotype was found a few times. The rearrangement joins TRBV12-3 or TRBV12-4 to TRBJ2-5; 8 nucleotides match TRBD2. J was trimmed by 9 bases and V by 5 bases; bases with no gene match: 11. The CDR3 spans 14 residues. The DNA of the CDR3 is TGTGCCAGCAGTAGCGGGGGCCGGGGAGGGTCCCAGTACTTC. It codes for CASSSGGRGGSQYF.

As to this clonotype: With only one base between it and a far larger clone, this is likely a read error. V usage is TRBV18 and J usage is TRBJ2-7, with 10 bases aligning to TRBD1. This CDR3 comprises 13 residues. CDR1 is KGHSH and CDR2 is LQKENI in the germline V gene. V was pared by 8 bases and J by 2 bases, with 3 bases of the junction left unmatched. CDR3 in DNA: TGTGCCAGCAGGGGGACAGGGGCCTACGAGCAGTACTTC. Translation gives CASRGTGAYEQYF.

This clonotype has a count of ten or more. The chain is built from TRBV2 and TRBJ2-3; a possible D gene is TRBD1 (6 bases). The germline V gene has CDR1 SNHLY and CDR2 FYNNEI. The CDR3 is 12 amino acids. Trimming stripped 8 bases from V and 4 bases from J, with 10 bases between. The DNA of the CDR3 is TGTGCCAGCGATAAGGGGGCAGATACGCAGTATTTT. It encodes CASDKGADTQYF. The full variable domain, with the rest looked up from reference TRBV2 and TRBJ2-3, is EPEVTQTPSHQVTQMGQEVILRCVPISNHLYFYWYRQILGQKVEFLVSFYNNEISEKSEIFDDQFSVERPDGSNFTLKIRSTKLEDSAMYFCASDKGADTQYFGPGTRLTVL.

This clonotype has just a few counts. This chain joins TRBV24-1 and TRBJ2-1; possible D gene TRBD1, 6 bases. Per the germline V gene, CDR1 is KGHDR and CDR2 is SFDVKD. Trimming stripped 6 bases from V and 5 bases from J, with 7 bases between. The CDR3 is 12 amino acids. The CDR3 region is CATSRQDNEQFF. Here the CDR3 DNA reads TGTGCCACCAGTAGACAGGACAATGAGCAGTTCTTC.

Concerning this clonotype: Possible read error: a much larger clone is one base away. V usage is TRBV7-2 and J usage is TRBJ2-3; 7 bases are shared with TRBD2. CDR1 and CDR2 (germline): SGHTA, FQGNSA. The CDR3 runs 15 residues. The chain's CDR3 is CASNLFLAVGYTQYF. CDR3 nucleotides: TGTGCCAGCAACTTATTCCTAGCGGTGGGCTATACGCAGTATTTT.

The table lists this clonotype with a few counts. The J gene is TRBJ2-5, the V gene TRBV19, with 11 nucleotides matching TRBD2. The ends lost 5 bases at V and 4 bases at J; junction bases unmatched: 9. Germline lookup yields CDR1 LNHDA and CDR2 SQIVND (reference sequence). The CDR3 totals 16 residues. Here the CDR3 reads CASSAYPGTSGETQYF. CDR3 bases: TGTGCCAGTAGTGCTTATCCCGGGACTAGCGGAGAGACCCAGTACTTC.

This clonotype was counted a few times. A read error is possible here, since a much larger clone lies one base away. CDR3 bases: TGTGCCATCGGGGTCAGTCGGGGGGAGACCCAGTACTTC. Protein: CAIGVSRGETQYF. The chain combines TRBV10-3 with TRBJ2-3; TRBD2 is a possible D gene (6 bases). TRBJ2-5 explains the end of the DNA better; the J call may be wrong. The germline V gene encodes CDR1 ENHRY and CDR2 SYGVKD. CDR3 size: 13 residues.

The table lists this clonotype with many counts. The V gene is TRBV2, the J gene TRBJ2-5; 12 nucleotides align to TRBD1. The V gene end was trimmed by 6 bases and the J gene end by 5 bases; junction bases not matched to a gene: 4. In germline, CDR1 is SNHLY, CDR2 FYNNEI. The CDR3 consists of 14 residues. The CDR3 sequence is CASRSGQGAETQYF. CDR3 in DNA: TGTGCCAGCAGATCGGGACAGGGGGCCGAGACCCAGTACTTC.

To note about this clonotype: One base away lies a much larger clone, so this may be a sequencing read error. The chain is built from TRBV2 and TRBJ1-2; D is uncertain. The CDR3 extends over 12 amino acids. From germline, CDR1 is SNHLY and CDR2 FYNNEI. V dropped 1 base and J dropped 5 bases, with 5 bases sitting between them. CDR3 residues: CASSEGQYGYTF. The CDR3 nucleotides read TGTGCCAGCAGTGAAGGGCAGTATGGCTACACCTTC. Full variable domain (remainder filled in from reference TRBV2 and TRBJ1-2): EPEVTQTPSHQVTQMGQEVILRCVPISNHLYFYWYRQILGQKVEFLVSFYNNEISEKSEIFDDQFSVERPDGSNFTLKIRSTKLEDSAMYFCASSEGQYGYTFGSGTRLTVV.

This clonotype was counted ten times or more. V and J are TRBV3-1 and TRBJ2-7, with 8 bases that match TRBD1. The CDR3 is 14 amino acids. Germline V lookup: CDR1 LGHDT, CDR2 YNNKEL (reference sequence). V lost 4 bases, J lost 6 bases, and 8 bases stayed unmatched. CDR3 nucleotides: TGTGCCAGCAGCCGAAGATCCGGACAGGGCGAGCAGTACTTC. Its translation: CASSRRSGQGEQYF.

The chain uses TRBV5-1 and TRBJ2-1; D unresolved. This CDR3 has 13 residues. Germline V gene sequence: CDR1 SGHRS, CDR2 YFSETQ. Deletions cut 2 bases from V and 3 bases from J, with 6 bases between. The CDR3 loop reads CASSFIDYNEQFF. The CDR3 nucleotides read TGCGCCAGCAGCTTTATAGACTACAATGAGCAGTTCTTC.

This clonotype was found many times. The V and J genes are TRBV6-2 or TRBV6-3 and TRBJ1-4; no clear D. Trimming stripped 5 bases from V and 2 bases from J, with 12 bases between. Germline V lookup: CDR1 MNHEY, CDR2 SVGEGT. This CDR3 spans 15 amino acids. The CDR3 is CASSEIVGTNEKLFF. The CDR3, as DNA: TGTGCCAGCAGTGAAATCGTAGGGACTAATGAAAAACTGTTTTTT.

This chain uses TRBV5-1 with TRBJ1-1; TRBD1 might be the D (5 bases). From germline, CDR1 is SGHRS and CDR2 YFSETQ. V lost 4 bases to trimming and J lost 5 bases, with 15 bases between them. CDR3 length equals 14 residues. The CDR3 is CASSVGPGGTEAFF. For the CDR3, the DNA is TGCGCCAGCAGCGTCGGACCGGGGGGTACTGAAGCTTTCTTT.

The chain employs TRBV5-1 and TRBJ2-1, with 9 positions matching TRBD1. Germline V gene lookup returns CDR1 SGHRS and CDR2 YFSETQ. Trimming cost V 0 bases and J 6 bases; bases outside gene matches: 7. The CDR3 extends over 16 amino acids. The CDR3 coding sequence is TGCGCCAGCAGCTTGGAACAGGGGGCTCGGAGCAATGAGCAGTTCTTC. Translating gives CASSLEQGARSNEQFF.